This T cell receptor (beta chain) was retrieved from a study of blood T cell repertoires in COVID-19. Study-level information: T cells, B-cell-depleted T cells, or PBMCs provided the cDNA or gDNA that served as material.

Enrolment of Seattle patients took place during active infection, and they were followed longitudinally. Original methodology: The assay estimated nucleated cells by amplifying reference gene primers. Sequencing was performed with immunoSEQ multiplex PCR; in TCRdb, only in-frame clones are kept and a portion is missing. V and J calls plus clone size are reproduced from that table; the DNA served to infer D and trimming. This sample has 350,000 to 450,000 clones, with more than 75% found just once. Germline CDR1 reads SGHRS; CDR2 reads YFSETQ. The CDR3 has 14 residues. Losses at the gene ends were 0 bases for V and 4 bases for J; bases not matched to a gene: 2.

Specimen: peripheral blood. The TCR was taken from a woman in her sixties with COVID-19, enrolled during active disease. The chain recombines TRBV5-1 with TRBJ2-7, with 9 bases matching TRBD1. CDR3: CASSLAGTGYEQYF. CDR3 DNA: TGCGCCAGCAGCTTGGCCGGGACAGGGTACGAGCAGTACTTC.